Each of the 11 T cell receptor beta chains below was sequenced from the same sample in a study of T-cell reconstitution after alpha-beta-depleted transplantation in children. TCRbeta library preparation incorporated unique molecular identifiers. TCRdb fed the PCR reads into MiXCR, producing one record per CDR3 protein. The sample lists 450,000 to 500,000 distinct CDR3 sequences, approximately 12% seen once, with 4.5% to 6% in the top ten. Sequences were derived from PBMCs from the stem cell graft donor, sampled from the stem cell graft. The receptors derive from a human donor who donated a stem cell graft to a child with combined immunodeficiency.

The sample holds many counts of this clonotype. This sequence joins TRBV4-3 and TRBJ2-7; 9 bases match TRBD1. V shed 2 bases, J shed 2 bases, and the junction held 4 bases outside the gene matches. Germline assignment: CDR1 LGHNA and CDR2 YSLEER. The CDR3 is 15 amino acids. The CDR3 is CASSQLGQGTYEQYF. The CDR3 DNA is TGCGCCAGCAGCCAATTAGGACAGGGGACCTACGAGCAGTACTTC.

This rearrangement joins TRBV20-1 to TRBJ1-1, with TRBD1 identical over 11 bases. Germline CDR1 and CDR2: DFQATT and SNEGSKA (reference sequence). This CDR3 is built from 16 residues. The ends lost 2 bases at V and 3 bases at J; junction bases unmatched: 8. CDR3 sequence: CSARIPGQGGDTEAFF. DNA for the CDR3: TGCAGTGCTAGAATTCCGGGACAGGGGGGGGACACTGAAGCTTTCTTT.

The chain combines TRBV6-5 with TRBJ1-2, with a possible D match to TRBD1 (6 bases). Germline values: CDR1 MNHEY, CDR2 SVGAGI. The CDR3 is 15 residues long. Trimming stripped 1 base from V and 4 bases from J, with 13 bases between. CDR3 sequence: CASSYFGQSFYGYTF. The CDR3 DNA reads as TGTGCCAGCAGTTACTTCGGACAGAGTTTCTATGGCTACACCTTC.

The V and J genes are TRBV16 and TRBJ1-1; D is unresolved. There are 14 residues in the CDR3. CDR1 KGHSY and CDR2 FQNENV come from the germline V gene. V lost 2 bases, J lost 3 bases, and 10 bases lay in between. In DNA, the CDR3 is TGTGCCAGCAGCCAACAACCCAGGTACACTGAAGCTTTCTTT. Amino acid sequence: CASSQQPRYTEAFF.

The rearrangement uses TRBV29-1 and TRBJ1-2; D uncertain. CDR3 length: 11 residues. Germline V gene data show CDR1 as SQVTM and CDR2 as ANQGSEA. Trimming shortened V by 7 bases and J by 4 bases, and 10 bases separated the two germline ends. The CDR3 region has the DNA TGCAGCGGAGGAGTCGGCTATGGCTACACCTTC. The encoded protein is CSGGVGYGYTF.

This clonotype was seen at least ten times. The V call is TRBV12-3 or TRBV12-4, the J call TRBJ2-2; D is perhaps TRBD1 (5 bases). The ends were cut back, 7 bases at V and 7 bases at J, with 13 bases in the middle. The length of the CDR3 is 13 residues. The CDR3: CASTPARVGELFF. The CDR3, as DNA: TGTGCCAGCACCCCGGCCAGGGTCGGGGAGCTGTTTTTT.

This clonotype was observed at least ten times. The chain employs TRBV3-1 and TRBJ2-3; D gene unclear. Per germline, CDR1 LGHDT and CDR2 YNNKEL (reference sequence). The CDR3 has 15 amino acids. V was pared by 4 bases and J by 3 bases, with 14 bases between. The CDR3 coding sequence is TGTGCCAGCAGCCCTACTGGCCCAAGGACAGATACGCAGTATTTT. Its protein is CASSPTGPRTDTQYF.

The rearrangement joins TRBV7-3 to TRBJ2-3; D might be TRBD1 (6 bases). V lost 5 bases, J lost 0 bases, and 12 bases lay in between. This CDR3 region has 15 residues. CDR1 SGHTA and CDR2 FQGTGA come from the germline V gene. CDR3 region: CASSTRGPSTDTQYF. The CDR3 bases are TGTGCCAGCAGCACCAGGGGACCTAGCACAGATACGCAGTATTTT. Full variable domain (missing parts from reference TRBV7-3 and TRBJ2-3): GAGVSQTPSNKVTEKGKYVELRCDPISGHTALYWYRQSLGQGPEFLIYFQGTGAADDSGLPNDRFFAVRPEGSVSTLKIQRTERGDSAVYLCASSTRGPSTDTQYFGPGTRLTVL.

This clonotype was counted many times. V usage is TRBV27 and J usage is TRBJ2-7, with D uncertain. The CDR3 is 13 amino acids. Germline values: CDR1 MNHEY, CDR2 SMNVEV (reference sequence). V lost 5 bases to trimming and J lost 1 base, with 9 bases between them. CDR3 DNA sequence: TGTGCCAGCAGTATTCTCGGTTCCTACGAGCAGTACTTC. This gives the protein CASSILGSYEQYF.

This clonotype was detected only a few times. V usage is TRBV7-8 and J usage is TRBJ1-4, with D hard to call. CDR1 SGHVS and CDR2 FQNEAQ come from the germline V gene. CDR3 length: 16 amino acids. V was pared by 5 bases and J by 1 base, with 14 bases between. The CDR3 loop reads CASSPSSVITNEKLFF. As DNA, the CDR3 is TGTGCCAGCAGCCCGAGTAGTGTTATAACTAATGAAAAACTGTTTTTT.

This clonotype was detected many times. The chain combines TRBV7-8 with TRBJ1-2, with unresolved D. Germline-derived CDR1 and CDR2 are SGHVS and FQNEAQ. With 1 base removed from V and 4 bases from J, the gap between germline ends came to 7 bases. This CDR3 comprises 13 residues. CDR3 DNA: TGTGCCAGCAGCTTAGAATCAGTCTATGGCTACACCTTC. It yields the protein CASSLESVYGYTF.